The clone carrying this T cell receptor (beta chain) was observed at least ten times. TCRdb independently ran MiXCR on the PCR reads; one entry per CDR3 protein. The table has about 20,000 distinct CDR3 sequences, roughly 41% seen once; the top ten hold under 12%. This sample was taken from a study of tumor-infiltrating lymphocytes in oesophageal squamous cell carcinoma. Material: normal esophageal tissue next to the tumor. The source of this sequence is a male donor with esophageal squamous cell carcinoma.

The chain's CDR3 is CASGLIRPEMYEQYF. The DNA for the CDR3 is TGTGCTAGTGGTTTGATACGCCCAGAAATGTACGAGCAGTACTTC. The genes are TRBV12-5 and TRBJ2-7; D is unclear. This CDR3 has 15 amino acids. V lost 2 bases and J 4 bases, leaving 15 bases between the germline ends. Looked up from germline, CDR1 is LGHNT and CDR2 is FRNRAP. Drawing the rest from reference TRBV12-5 and TRBJ2-7, the complete variable domain is DARVTQTPRHKVTEMGQEVTMRCQPILGHNTVFWYRQTMMQGLELLAYFRNRAPLDDSGMPKDRFSAEMPDATLATLKIQPSEPRDSAVYFCASGLIRPEMYEQYFGPGTRLTVT.